The clone carrying this T cell receptor beta chain turned up a few times. Its antigen is unidentified. In germline, CDR1 is LNHDA, CDR2 SQIVND (reference sequence). Deletions cut 3 bases from V and 4 bases from J, with 11 bases between. The CDR3 runs 14 residues. The data were obtained in a study of regulatory T cells in long-lasting Graves disease. Across the study: Antithyroid drug exposure in newly diagnosed Graves' patients had lasted under 3 months. General study points: Persistent patients shared 2,741 public clonotypes among themselves. Newly diagnosed patients shared fewer, at about a thousand. Sample size, which was small, may have reduced accuracy.

The time point was: newly diagnosed GD, antithyroid drugs for less than 3 months. The TCR library used RNA extracted from PBMCs. Construction of the TCR beta libraries employed iRepertoire HTBI primers in conjunction with Arm-PCR of CDR3 regions. Via MiXCR, TCRdb re-called the multiplex PCR reads, giving one row per CDR3 protein. Of around 420,000 distinct CDR3 sequences detected, approximately 15% appear once; the ten largest clones hold about 7.8%. These data were likewise used in another study, on T cells in Graves' hyperthyroidism and ophthalmopathy. That investigation notes: During a first-round RT-PCR of the TCR CDR3, the HTBI primer set was used.

The sample consisted of peripheral blood mononuclear cells (PBMCs), taken at new diagnosis, from a patient treated with antithyroid drugs. The TCR was taken from a middle-aged woman with Graves disease. The chain combines TRBV19 with TRBJ2-3, with unresolved D. CDR3 residues: CASSMWGNADTQYF. The CDR3 nucleotides are TGTGCCAGTAGTATGTGGGGAAACGCAGATACGCAGTATTTT.